Presented here are 28 T cell receptor beta chains from one specimen sequenced in a study of blood T cells in healthy people across ages. A second 7 to 11 cycle PCR used barcoded and J-beta primers. One entry per CDR3 protein results from TCRdb running MiXCR on the 5' RACE reads. The table shows roughly 2 million distinct CDR3 sequences, with around 48% occurring only once. Sequenced input: blood. These TCRs come from a woman aged 40-49 years in good health.

J is TRBJ1-6 and V is TRBV4-3; D uncertain. Trimming removed 0 bases at V and 0 bases at J, with 12 bases between. This CDR3 is 18 amino acids long. Looked up from germline, CDR1 is LGHNA and CDR2 is YSLEER. CDR3 in DNA: TGCGCCAGCAGCCAAGATCCCGGCAGGAGCTCCTATAATTCACCCCTCCACTTT. It yields the protein CASSQDPGRSSYNSPLHF.

The J gene is TRBJ1-1, the V gene TRBV3-1, with TRBD1 matching over 8 bases. V shed 1 base, J shed 4 bases, and the junction held 2 bases outside the gene matches. CDR1 is LGHDT, CDR2 YNNKEL, per germline (reference sequence). The CDR3 is 14 amino acids. The CDR3 protein is CASSQGRGPTEAFF. The CDR3 DNA is TGTGCCAGCAGCCAAGGCAGGGGGCCCACTGAAGCTTTCTTT.

The rearrangement uses TRBV20-1 and TRBJ2-5; D remains unclear. The germline V gene encodes CDR1 DFQATT and CDR2 SNEGSKA (reference sequence). CDR3 length equals 15 residues. V was shortened by 1 base and J by 1 base, with 13 bases between the two germline ends. CDR3 residues: CSARAHQDLQETQYF. CDR3 nucleotide sequence: TGCAGTGCTAGAGCCCATCAGGACCTCCAAGAGACCCAGTACTTC.

The chain is built from TRBV7-2 and TRBJ2-3; 13 bases align to TRBD2. Germline lookup yields CDR1 SGHTA and CDR2 FQGNSA. Losses at the gene ends were 10 bases for V and 3 bases for J; bases not matched to a gene: 7. The CDR3 contains 15 residues. The DNA of the CDR3 is TGTGCCACCCGGCTGGGACTAGCGGGGACAGATACGCAGTATTTT. Its protein product is CATRLGLAGTDTQYF.

The chain combines TRBV29-1 with TRBJ2-1; tentatively, D is TRBD2 (6 bases). The germline gives CDR1 SQVTM, CDR2 ANQGSEA. The CDR3 consists of 13 residues. V gave up 7 bases and J gave up 6 bases, with 16 bases separating them. CDR3 protein: CSAAGGSANEQFF. The CDR3 bases are TGCAGCGCAGCGGGTGGCAGCGCCAATGAGCAGTTCTTC.

The rearrangement joins TRBV20-1 to TRBJ1-5, with a possible D match to TRBD1 (5 bases). CDR3 length: 14 residues. Germline CDR1 and CDR2: DFQATT and SNEGSKA (reference sequence). V lost 3 bases, J lost 5 bases, and 14 bases lay in between. The CDR3 reads CSARERRGYQPQHF. The CDR3 DNA sequence: TGCAGTGCTAGGGAGCGTAGGGGTTATCAGCCCCAGCATTTT.

Only a few counts were recorded for this clonotype. The chain employs TRBV12-3 or TRBV12-4 and TRBJ2-5, with D perhaps TRBD2 (5 bases). The CDR3 spans 12 residues. The V end was cut by 5 bases, the J end by 11 bases, with 15 bases between. CDR3 sequence reads: CASSEQPREQYF. In DNA form, the CDR3 reads TGTGCCAGCAGTGAACAACCTAGGGAGCAGTACTTC.

The sample holds one count of this clonotype. V is TRBV2 and J is TRBJ2-3, with 7 bases lining up with TRBD2. Germline V lookup: CDR1 SNHLY, CDR2 FYNNEI. The CDR3 length is 16 residues. The ends lost 8 bases at V and 2 bases at J; junction bases unmatched: 13. The chain's CDR3 is CASGRGRRGYTDTQYF. DNA of the CDR3: TGTGCCAGCGGACGAGGGCGGCGGGGGTACACAGATACGCAGTATTTT.

The V and J genes are TRBV20-1 and TRBJ1-1; tentative D call: TRBD1 (6 bases). The CDR3 sequence is 18 residues long. Looked up from germline, CDR1 is DFQATT and CDR2 is SNEGSKA (reference sequence). Trimming shortened V by 0 bases and J by 4 bases, and 24 bases separated the two germline ends. This chain's CDR3 is CSARDLGRGPEDLTEAFF. The CDR3 region has the DNA TGCAGTGCTAGAGATCTAGGGCGGGGGCCGGAGGATCTCACTGAAGCTTTCTTT.

The chain couples TRBV20-1 to TRBJ2-7, with 10 bases that match TRBD1. The J call may be in error: the DNA end matches TRBJ2-5 better. The CDR3 contains 14 residues. CDR1 and CDR2 (germline): DFQATT, SNEGSKA (reference sequence). This CDR3 is CSPRQGAQGETQYF. The CDR3 DNA sequence: TGCAGTCCCAGACAGGGGGCGCAAGGGGAGACCCAGTACTTC.

V usage is TRBV6-2 or TRBV6-3 and J usage is TRBJ2-3; no clear D. The CDR3 length is 11 residues. V lost 6 bases and J lost 7, with 8 bases in between. Germline V lookup: CDR1 MNHEY, CDR2 SVGEGT. In nucleotides, the CDR3 is TGTGCCAGCAGCCACAGTAATACGCAGTATTTT. Translation gives CASSHSNTQYF.

CDR3 DNA: TGTGCCAGCAGGCCGCCGGGACAGGGGGCCTCGCAGTACTTC. Translated, it gives CASRPPGQGASQYF. V usage is TRBV6-2 or TRBV6-3 and J usage is TRBJ2-7; the match to TRBD1 covers 12 bases. This CDR3 comprises 14 residues. The germline V gene encodes CDR1 MNHEY and CDR2 SVGEGT. V gave up 6 bases and J gave up 9 bases; unmatched junction bases: 9.

The V call is TRBV7-9, the J call TRBJ2-4; a possible D gene is TRBD2 (7 bases). Germline CDR1 SEHNR, CDR2 FQNEAQ (reference sequence). The CDR3 is made up of 19 amino acids. The V end was cut by 5 bases, the J end by 1 base, with 24 bases between. CDR3 sequence (DNA): TGTGCCAGCAGCCCACCTGCGGGGGTCGCTCAGGGGGCCAAAAACATTCAGTACTTC. Protein: CASSPPAGVAQGAKNIQYF.

In this sample, this clonotype turned up once. This chain uses TRBV9 with TRBJ2-1, with 7 nucleotides matching TRBD2. J lost 4 bases, V lost 3 bases, and 13 bases had no gene match. Germline values: CDR1 SGDLS, CDR2 YYNGEE. The CDR3 runs to 17 residues. Here the CDR3 reads CASSGRVGGLPYNEQFF. CDR3 coding DNA: TGTGCCAGCAGCGGACGAGTGGGGGGACTACCTTACAATGAGCAGTTCTTC.

V gene TRBV6-5 combines with J gene TRBJ2-3, with D possibly called TRBD1 or TRBD2 (7 bases each). V was cut by 2 bases and J by 4 bases, with 13 bases left in between. This CDR3 is built from 15 residues. Germline V gene lookup returns CDR1 MNHEY and CDR2 SVGAGI. CDR3 bases: TGTGCCAGCAGTTACGTCAGGGGGAGGGCAGATACGCAGTATTTT. Its protein product is CASSYVRGRADTQYF.

The chain combines TRBV6-5 with TRBJ1-4; possible D gene TRBD1, 6 bases. The CDR3 sequence is 15 residues long. CDR1 is MNHEY, CDR2 SVGAGI, per germline. Trimming removed 5 bases at V and 2 bases at J, with 12 bases between. The DNA for the CDR3 is TGTGCCAGCAGTATTACAGGGTTCACTAATGAAAAACTGTTTTTT. Translation: CASSITGFTNEKLFF.

This clonotype showed up many times. The chain combines TRBV20-1 with TRBJ2-1, with 7 bases matching TRBD1. This CDR3 is built from 15 residues. Germline trimming cut 0 bases from V and 1 base from J; bases unmatched to any gene: 3. Per germline, CDR1 DFQATT and CDR2 SNEGSKA (reference sequence). Here the CDR3 reads CSARDRGQSYNEQFF. The DNA of the CDR3 is TGCAGTGCTAGAGATCGGGGACAGTCCTACAATGAGCAGTTCTTC.

The chain links TRBV7-3 to TRBJ1-1; D may be TRBD1 (6 bases). CDR3 length: 14 amino acids. V lost 5 bases and J lost 2, with 12 bases in between. The germline V gene has CDR1 SGHTA and CDR2 FQGTGA. CDR3 loop: CASSPKGGNTEAFF. CDR3 nucleotides: TGTGCCAGCAGCCCGAAGGGGGGCAACACTGAAGCTTTCTTT.

The rearrangement joins TRBV3-1 to TRBJ1-5, with 8 positions matching TRBD1. With 2 bases clipped from V and 1 base from J, the junction kept 4 bases outside the gene matches. The length of the CDR3 is 16 residues. Germline values: CDR1 LGHDT, CDR2 YNNKEL (reference sequence). CDR3 nucleotides: TGTGCCAGCAGCCAAACAAGACAGGGGAGCAATCAGCCCCAGCATTTT. This gives the protein CASSQTRQGSNQPQHF.

Comments on this clonotype: At one boundary the junction diverges from the germline segment, which might be a read error. In nucleotides, the CDR3 is TGTGCCAGCAGCTTAGGGGGTGGCGGGGCGAAATCCTGCGAGCAGTACTTC. It translates to CASSLGGGGAKSCEQYF. This chain links TRBV7-2 with TRBJ2-5, with D maybe TRBD2 (6 bases). The DNA matches TRBJ2-7 better at its end, which makes the J call doubtful. CDR1 SGHTA and CDR2 FQGNSA come from the germline V gene. This CDR3 is 17 amino acids long.

The chain combines TRBV10-3 with TRBJ1-2; no reliable D call. V lost 4 bases to trimming and J lost 7 bases, with 10 bases between them. From germline, CDR1 is ENHRY and CDR2 SYGVKD. The CDR3 runs to 12 residues. The CDR3 here is CAISGVTGGYTF. The CDR3 DNA sequence: TGTGCCATCAGTGGTGTAACCGGTGGCTACACCTTC.

This clonotype showed up just a few times. V usage is TRBV6-6 and J usage is TRBJ2-5; D is perhaps TRBD2 (6 bases). CDR1 and CDR2 (germline): MNHNY, SVGAGI (reference sequence). The CDR3 consists of 16 residues. The V end lost 6 bases, the J end lost 0 bases, and 17 bases lay between the germline ends. CDR3 sequence: CASRPRVEGYQETQYF. For the CDR3, the DNA is TGTGCCAGCAGGCCCAGGGTGGAGGGATACCAAGAGACCCAGTACTTC.

This chain uses TRBV11-2 with TRBJ2-3; tentatively, D is TRBD2 (5 bases). CDR3 length: 13 residues. Trimming left V 5 bases short and J 6 bases short, with 12 bases between. The germline gives CDR1 SGHAT, CDR2 FQNNGV. CDR3 sequence reads: CASSPRTWDTQYF. The CDR3 nucleotides read TGTGCCAGCAGCCCGCGGACTTGGGATACGCAGTATTTT.

This chain joins TRBV18 and TRBJ2-3; 10 positions agree with TRBD2. CDR1 is KGHSH, CDR2 LQKENI, per germline. Trimming at V came to 0 bases and at J to 4 bases, leaving 7 bases not matched to a gene. The length of the CDR3 is 17 residues. CDR3 amino acids: CASSPPAGGPLADTQYF. The CDR3, as DNA: TGTGCCAGCTCACCACCAGCGGGGGGGCCTTTGGCAGATACGCAGTATTTT.

This clonotype appeared a few times. The chain combines TRBV20-1 with TRBJ2-1; TRBD2 aligns across 8 bases. Germline assignment: CDR1 DFQATT and CDR2 SNEGSKA (reference sequence). This CDR3 is 14 amino acids long. Trimming at V came to 2 bases and at J to 2 bases, leaving 2 bases not matched to a gene. CDR3: CSARYSGAYNEQFF. The DNA of the CDR3 is TGCAGTGCTAGATATAGCGGGGCCTACAATGAGCAGTTCTTC.

V gene TRBV6-5 combines with J gene TRBJ2-4, with D perhaps matching TRBD2 (6 bases). Trimming pared 2 bases from V and 13 bases from J, leaving 21 bases between. The CDR3 consists of 15 residues. Germline V gives CDR1 MNHEY, CDR2 SVGAGI. The CDR3 sequence is CASSYGYAGTYKQYF. In nucleotides, the CDR3 is TGTGCCAGCAGTTACGGGTATGCGGGGACCTACAAGCAGTACTTC.

This clonotype was observed a few times. The chain employs TRBV7-9 and TRBJ2-3, with no clear D. Germline V lookup: CDR1 SEHNR, CDR2 FQNEAQ (reference sequence). V was cut by 7 bases and J by 4 bases, with 6 bases left in between. This CDR3 contains 11 residues. CDR3 loop: CASTQSDTQYF. CDR3 bases: TGTGCCAGCACCCAATCAGATACGCAGTATTTT.

This clonotype was detected a few times. The chain links TRBV13 to TRBJ1-4, with a possible D match to TRBD1 (5 bases). Per the germline V gene, CDR1 is PRHDT and CDR2 is FYEKMQ (reference sequence). This CDR3 comprises 18 residues. Trimming removed 0 bases from V and 0 bases from J, with 14 bases in between. CDR3 sequence: CASSLGSGGSTTNEKLFF. For the CDR3, the DNA is TGTGCCAGCAGCTTAGGTTCCGGGGGTAGTACAACTAATGAAAAACTGTTTTTT.